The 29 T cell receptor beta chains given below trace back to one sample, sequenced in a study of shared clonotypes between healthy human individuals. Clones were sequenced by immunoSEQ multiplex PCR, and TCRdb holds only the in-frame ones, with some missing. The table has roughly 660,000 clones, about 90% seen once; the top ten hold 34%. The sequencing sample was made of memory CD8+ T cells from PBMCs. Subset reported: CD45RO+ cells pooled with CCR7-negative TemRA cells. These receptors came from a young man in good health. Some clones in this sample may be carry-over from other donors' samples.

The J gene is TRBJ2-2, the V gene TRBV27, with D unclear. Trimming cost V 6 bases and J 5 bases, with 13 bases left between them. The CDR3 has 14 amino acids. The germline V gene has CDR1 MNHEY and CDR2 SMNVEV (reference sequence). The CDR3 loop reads CASRALLGTGELFF. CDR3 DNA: TGTGCCAGCAGGGCCCTGCTGGGAACCGGGGAGCTGTTTTTT.

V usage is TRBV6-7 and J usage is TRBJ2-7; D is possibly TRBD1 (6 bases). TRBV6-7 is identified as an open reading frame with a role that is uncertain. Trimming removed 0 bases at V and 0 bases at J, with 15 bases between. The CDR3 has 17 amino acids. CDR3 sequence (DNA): TGTGCCAGCAGTTACTCAGGGGGTTGTAAAAGCTCCTACGAGCAGTACTTC. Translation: CASSYSGGCKSSYEQYF.

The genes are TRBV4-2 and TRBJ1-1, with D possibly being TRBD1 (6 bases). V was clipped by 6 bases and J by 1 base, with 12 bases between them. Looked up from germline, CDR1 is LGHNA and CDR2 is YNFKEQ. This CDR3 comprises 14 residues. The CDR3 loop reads CASSWGAENTEAFF. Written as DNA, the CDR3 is TGTGCCAGCAGTTGGGGGGCAGAGAACACTGAAGCTTTCTTT.

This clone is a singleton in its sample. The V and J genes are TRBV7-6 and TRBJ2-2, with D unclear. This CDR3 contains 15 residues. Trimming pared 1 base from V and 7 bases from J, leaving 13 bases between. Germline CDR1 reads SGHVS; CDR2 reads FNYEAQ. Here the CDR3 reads CASSLVSTSSGELFF. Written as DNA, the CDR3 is TGTGCCAGCAGCTTAGTATCTACCTCGAGCGGGGAGCTGTTTTTT.

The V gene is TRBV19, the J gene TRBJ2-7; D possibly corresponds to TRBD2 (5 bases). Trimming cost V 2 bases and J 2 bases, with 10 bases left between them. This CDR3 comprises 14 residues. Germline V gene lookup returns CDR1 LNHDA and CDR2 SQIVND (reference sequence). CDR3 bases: TGTGCCAGTAGTATACGGGAATGGGCCTACGAGCAGTACTTC. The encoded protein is CASSIREWAYEQYF. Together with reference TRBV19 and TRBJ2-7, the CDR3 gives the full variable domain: DGGITQSPKYLFRKEGQNVTLSCEQNLNHDAMYWYRQDPGQGLRLIYYSQIVNDFQKGDIAEGYSVSREKKESFPLTVTSAQKNPTAFYLCASSIREWAYEQYFGPGTRLTVT.

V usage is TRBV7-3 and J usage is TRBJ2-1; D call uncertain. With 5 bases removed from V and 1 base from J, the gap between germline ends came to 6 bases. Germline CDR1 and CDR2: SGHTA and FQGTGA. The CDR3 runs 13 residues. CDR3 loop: CASSPGSYNEQFF. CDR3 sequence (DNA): TGTGCCAGCAGCCCAGGTTCCTACAATGAGCAGTTCTTC.

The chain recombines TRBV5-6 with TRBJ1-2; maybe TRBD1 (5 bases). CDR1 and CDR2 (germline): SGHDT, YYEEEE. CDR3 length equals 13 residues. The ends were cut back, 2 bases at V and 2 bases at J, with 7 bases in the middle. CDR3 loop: CASSFRGNYGYTF. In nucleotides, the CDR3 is TGTGCCAGCAGCTTTCGGGGGAACTATGGCTACACCTTC. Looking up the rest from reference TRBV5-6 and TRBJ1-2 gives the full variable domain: DAGVTQSPTHLIKTRGQQVTLRCSPKSGHDTVSWYQQALGQGPQFIFQYYEEEERQRGNFPDRFSGHQFPNYSSELNVNALLLGDSALYLCASSFRGNYGYTFGSGTRLTVV.

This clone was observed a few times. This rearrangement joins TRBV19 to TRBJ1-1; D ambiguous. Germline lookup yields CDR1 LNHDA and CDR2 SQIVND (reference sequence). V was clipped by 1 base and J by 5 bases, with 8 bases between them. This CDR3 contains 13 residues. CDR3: CASSIAGITEAFF. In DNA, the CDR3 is TGTGCCAGTAGTATAGCGGGTATAACTGAAGCTTTCTTT.

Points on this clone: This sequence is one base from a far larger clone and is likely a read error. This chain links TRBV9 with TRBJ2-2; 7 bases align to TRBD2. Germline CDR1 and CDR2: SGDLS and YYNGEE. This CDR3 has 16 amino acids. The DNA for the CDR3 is TGTGCCGGCAGCGTAGAGGAGGGAGGGCTTCCCGGGGAGCTGTTTTTT. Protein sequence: CAGSVEEGGLPGELFF.

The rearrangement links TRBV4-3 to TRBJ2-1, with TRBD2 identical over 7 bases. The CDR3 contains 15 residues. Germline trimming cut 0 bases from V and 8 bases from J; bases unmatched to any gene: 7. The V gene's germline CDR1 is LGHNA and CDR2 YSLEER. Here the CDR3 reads CASSQDEGGPDEQFF. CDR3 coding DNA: TGCGCCAGCAGCCAAGATGAGGGAGGGCCCGATGAGCAGTTCTTC.

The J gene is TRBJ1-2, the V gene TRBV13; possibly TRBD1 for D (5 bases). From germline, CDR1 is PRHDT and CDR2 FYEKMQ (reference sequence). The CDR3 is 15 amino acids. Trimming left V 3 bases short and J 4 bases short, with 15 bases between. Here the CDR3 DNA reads TGTGCCAGCAGCTTTGGACCGGGGGGAATCTATGGCTACACCTTC. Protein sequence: CASSFGPGGIYGYTF.

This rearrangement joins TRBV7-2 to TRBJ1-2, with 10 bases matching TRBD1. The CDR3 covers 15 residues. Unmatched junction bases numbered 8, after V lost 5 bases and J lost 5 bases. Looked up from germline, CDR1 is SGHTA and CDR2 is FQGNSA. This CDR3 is CASSPSGTGAYGYTF. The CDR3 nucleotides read TGTGCCAGCAGCCCCTCCGGGACAGGGGCATATGGCTACACCTTC.

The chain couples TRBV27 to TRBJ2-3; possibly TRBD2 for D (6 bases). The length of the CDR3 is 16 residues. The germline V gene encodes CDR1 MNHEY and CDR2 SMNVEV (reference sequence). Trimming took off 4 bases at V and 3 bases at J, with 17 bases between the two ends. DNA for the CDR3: TGTGCCAGCAGTTCTATTACCTTGGCGGGGACAGATACGCAGTATTTT. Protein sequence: CASSSITLAGTDTQYF.

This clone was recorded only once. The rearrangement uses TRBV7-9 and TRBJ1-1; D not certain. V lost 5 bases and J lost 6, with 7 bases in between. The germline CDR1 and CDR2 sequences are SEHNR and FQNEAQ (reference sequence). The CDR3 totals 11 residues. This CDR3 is CASSPQAEAFF. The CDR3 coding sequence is TGTGCCAGCAGCCCTCAGGCTGAAGCTTTCTTT.

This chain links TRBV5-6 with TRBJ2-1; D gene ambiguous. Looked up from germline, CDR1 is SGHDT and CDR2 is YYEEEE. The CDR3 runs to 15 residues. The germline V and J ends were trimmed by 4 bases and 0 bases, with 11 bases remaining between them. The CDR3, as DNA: TGTGCCAGCAGCCCCCGACTGGGCTCCTACAATGAGCAGTTCTTC. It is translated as CASSPRLGSYNEQFF.

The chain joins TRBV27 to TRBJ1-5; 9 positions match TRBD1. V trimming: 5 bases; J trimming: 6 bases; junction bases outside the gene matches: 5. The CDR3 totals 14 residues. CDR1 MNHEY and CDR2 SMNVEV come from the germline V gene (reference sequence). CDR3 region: CASSITGGLQPQHF. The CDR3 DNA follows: TGTGCCAGCAGTATTACAGGGGGCCTTCAGCCCCAGCATTTT.

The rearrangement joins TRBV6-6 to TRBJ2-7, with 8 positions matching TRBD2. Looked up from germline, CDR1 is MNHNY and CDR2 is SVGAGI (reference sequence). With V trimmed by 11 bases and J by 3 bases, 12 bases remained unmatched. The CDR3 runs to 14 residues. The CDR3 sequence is CACHEASGFYEQYF. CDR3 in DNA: TGTGCCTGCCATGAAGCTAGCGGGTTCTACGAGCAGTACTTC.

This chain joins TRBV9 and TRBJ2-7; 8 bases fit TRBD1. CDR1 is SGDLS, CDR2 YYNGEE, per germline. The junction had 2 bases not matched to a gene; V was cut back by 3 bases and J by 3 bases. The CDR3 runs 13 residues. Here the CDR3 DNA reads TGTGCCAGCAGCGGAGGGACAGGCTACGAGCAGTACTTC. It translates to CASSGGTGYEQYF.

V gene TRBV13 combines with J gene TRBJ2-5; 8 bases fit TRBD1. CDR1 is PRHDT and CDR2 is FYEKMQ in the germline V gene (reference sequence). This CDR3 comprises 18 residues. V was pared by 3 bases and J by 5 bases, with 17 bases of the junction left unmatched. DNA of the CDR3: TGTGCCAGCAGCTTCCTAGAAGAATCCCAGGGGGCTTGGGAGACCCAGTACTTC. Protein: CASSFLEESQGAWETQYF.

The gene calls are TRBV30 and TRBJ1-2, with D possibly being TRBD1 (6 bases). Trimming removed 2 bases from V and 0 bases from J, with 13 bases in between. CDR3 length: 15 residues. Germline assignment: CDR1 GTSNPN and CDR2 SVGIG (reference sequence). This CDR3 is CAWSWGAQTNYGYTF. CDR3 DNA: TGTGCCTGGAGTTGGGGGGCACAGACTAACTATGGCTACACCTTC.

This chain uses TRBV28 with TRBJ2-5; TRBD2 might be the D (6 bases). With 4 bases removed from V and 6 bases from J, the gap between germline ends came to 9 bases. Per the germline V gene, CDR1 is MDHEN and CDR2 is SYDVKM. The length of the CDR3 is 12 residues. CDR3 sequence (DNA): TGTGCCAGCAGTTCCGGGAGTCAGACCCAGTACTTC. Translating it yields CASSSGSQTQYF.

DNA for the CDR3: TGTGCCAGCAGCCCAAACAGGGGTTGGGAGACCCAGTACTTC. This codes for CASSPNRGWETQYF. V and J are TRBV14 and TRBJ2-5, with 7 nucleotides matching TRBD1. The CDR3 length is 14 residues. Germline-derived CDR1 and CDR2 are SGHDN and FVKESK. After removal of 4 bases from V and 5 bases from J, the junction contained 7 bases not matched to a gene.

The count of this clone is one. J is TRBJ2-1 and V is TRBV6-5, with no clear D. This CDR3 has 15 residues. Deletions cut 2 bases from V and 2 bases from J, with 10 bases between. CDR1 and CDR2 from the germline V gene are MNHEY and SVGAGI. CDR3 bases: TGTGCCAGCAGTTACGACCTCGAGGCCTACAATGAGCAGTTCTTC. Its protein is CASSYDLEAYNEQFF.

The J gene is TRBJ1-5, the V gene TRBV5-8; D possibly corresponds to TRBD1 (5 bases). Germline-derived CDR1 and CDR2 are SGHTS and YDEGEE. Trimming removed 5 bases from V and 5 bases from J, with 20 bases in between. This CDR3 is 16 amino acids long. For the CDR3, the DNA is TGTGCCAGCAGTTTTAAGACAGAGACTCCCGATCAGCCCCAGCATTTT. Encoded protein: CASSFKTETPDQPQHF.

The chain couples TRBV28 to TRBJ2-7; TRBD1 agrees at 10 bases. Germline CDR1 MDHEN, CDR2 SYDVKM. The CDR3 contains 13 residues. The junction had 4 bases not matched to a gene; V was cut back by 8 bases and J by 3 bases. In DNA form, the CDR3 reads TGTGCCAGCCGGGACAGGGGTTTCTACGAGCAGTACTTC. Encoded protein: CASRDRGFYEQYF. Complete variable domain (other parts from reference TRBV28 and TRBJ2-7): DVKVTQSSRYLVKRTGEKVFLECVQDMDHENMFWYRQDPGLGLRLIYFSYDVKMKEKGDIPEGYSVSREKKERFSLILESASTNQTSMYLCASRDRGFYEQYFGPGTRLTVT.

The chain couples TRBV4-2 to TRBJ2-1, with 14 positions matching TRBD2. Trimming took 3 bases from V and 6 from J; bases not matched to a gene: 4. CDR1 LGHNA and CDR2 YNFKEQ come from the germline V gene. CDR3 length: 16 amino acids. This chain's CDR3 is CASSQRGLAGVNEQFF. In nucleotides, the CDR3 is TGTGCCAGCAGCCAGAGGGGACTAGCGGGAGTCAATGAGCAGTTCTTC.

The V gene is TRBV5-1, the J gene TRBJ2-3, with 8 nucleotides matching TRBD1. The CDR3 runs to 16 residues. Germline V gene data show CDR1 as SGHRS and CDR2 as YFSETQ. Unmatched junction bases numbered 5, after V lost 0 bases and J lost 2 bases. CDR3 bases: TGCGCCAGCAGCTTGGTTACAGGGGGTTTCACAGATACGCAGTATTTT. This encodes CASSLVTGGFTDTQYF.

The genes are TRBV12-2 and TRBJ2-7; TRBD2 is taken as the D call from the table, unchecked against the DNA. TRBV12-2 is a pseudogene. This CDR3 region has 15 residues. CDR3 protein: CASSSWAGTAYEQYF. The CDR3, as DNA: TGTGCCAGCAGCTCCTGGGCGGGGACCGCCTACGAGCAGTACTTC.

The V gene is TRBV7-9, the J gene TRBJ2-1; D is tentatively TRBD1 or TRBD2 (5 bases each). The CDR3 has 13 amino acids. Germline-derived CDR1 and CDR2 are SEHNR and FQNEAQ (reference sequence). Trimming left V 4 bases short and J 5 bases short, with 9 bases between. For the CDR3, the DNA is TGTGCCAGCAGCTCGGGACGAAACAATGAGCAGTTCTTC. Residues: CASSSGRNNEQFF.